Following are 30 T cell receptor beta chains from one sample sequenced in a study of blood T cell repertoires in COVID-19. Clones were sequenced by immunoSEQ multiplex PCR, and TCRdb holds only the in-frame ones, with some missing. The table lists fewer than 500,000 clones, 80% to 90% of them singletons. Sequencing was carried out using peripheral blood. These receptors were obtained from a woman aged 30 to 39 with acute or convalescent COVID-19.

This chain links TRBV7-9 with TRBJ2-5, with TRBD2 matching 7 bases. Trimming cost V 6 bases and J 5 bases; bases outside gene matches: 12. The germline V gene has CDR1 SEHNR and CDR2 FQNEAQ (reference sequence). This CDR3 region has 15 residues. The CDR3 loop is CASSPWGGIGETQYF. CDR3 DNA: TGTGCCAGCAGTCCCTGGGGGGGAATCGGGGAGACCCAGTACTTC.

The V call is TRBV6-5, the J call TRBJ1-2, with D possibly being TRBD1 (6 bases). The ends were cut back, 10 bases at V and 4 bases at J, with 16 bases in the middle. Germline CDR1 is MNHEY and CDR2 is SVGAGI. The CDR3 loop spans 13 amino acids. The CDR3 sequence is CATRSLGGYGYTF. Written as DNA, the CDR3 is TGTGCCACGAGGTCCCTAGGGGGCTATGGCTACACCTTC.

The sample holds a few counts of this clone. The gene calls are TRBV6-5 and TRBJ1-1; D ambiguous. This CDR3 region has 13 residues. V dropped 2 bases and J dropped 3 bases, with 7 bases sitting between them. Germline CDR1 and CDR2: MNHEY and SVGAGI. CDR3 sequence (DNA): TGTGCCAGCAGTTACGAGTTATACACTGAAGCTTTCTTT. Protein: CASSYELYTEAFF.

This chain joins TRBV2 and TRBJ1-1; D call uncertain. From germline, CDR1 is SNHLY and CDR2 FYNNEI. Trimming took off 2 bases at V and 11 bases at J, with 18 bases between the two ends. The CDR3 consists of 14 residues. This CDR3 reads CASSEWRDFVGAFF. In DNA form, the CDR3 reads TGTGCCAGCAGTGAATGGAGAGATTTTGTCGGGGCTTTCTTT.

CDR3 sequence reads: CASSFRGSEAFF. Written as DNA, the CDR3 is TGTGCCAGCAGTTTCCGAGGGTCTGAAGCTTTCTTT. The chain carries TRBV27 and TRBJ1-1; no reliable D call. Germline V gene sequence: CDR1 MNHEY, CDR2 SMNVEV (reference sequence). The V end lost 3 bases, the J end lost 6 bases, and 8 bases lay between the germline ends. The CDR3 runs 12 residues.

This chain joins TRBV7-9 and TRBJ1-6; D remains ambiguous. CDR3 size: 12 residues. V lost 5 bases and J 10 bases, leaving 9 bases between the germline ends. CDR1 and CDR2 from the germline V gene are SEHNR and FQNEAQ (reference sequence). The CDR3 region is CASSASESPLHF. The CDR3 nucleotides are TGTGCCAGCAGCGCGTCGGAGTCACCCCTCCACTTT.

The chain combines TRBV10-3 with TRBJ1-5; D gene unclear. Per germline, CDR1 ENHRY and CDR2 SYGVKD. The CDR3 runs to 13 residues. Between the trimmed V and J ends, which lost 4 bases and 3 bases, there was a span of 7 bases. CDR3 sequence (DNA): TGTGCCATCAGTGCAGACAACAATCAGCCCCAGCATTTT. Translation gives CAISADNNQPQHF.

The CDR3 protein is CASSQAGTSKVNEQFF. DNA of the CDR3: TGCGCCAGCAGCCAAGCCGGGACTAGCAAGGTCAATGAGCAGTTCTTC. The rearrangement uses TRBV4-1 and TRBJ2-1, with TRBD2 matching over 9 bases. Trimming removed 1 base from V and 6 bases from J; junction bases left unmatched: 7. This CDR3 region has 16 residues. Germline-derived CDR1 and CDR2 are MGHRA and YSYEKL.

V is TRBV5-1 and J is TRBJ2-7; 8 nucleotides match TRBD1. Germline CDR1 SGHRS, CDR2 YFSETQ. Trimming took 4 bases from V and 1 from J; bases not matched to a gene: 7. This CDR3 spans 15 amino acids. CDR3 nucleotide sequence: TGCGCCAGCAGCCTGGACAGGGTATTTTCCTACGAGCAGTACTTC. Protein: CASSLDRVFSYEQYF.

V and J are TRBV12-3 or TRBV12-4 and TRBJ1-2, with a weak D call TRBD1 (5 bases). The ends were cut back, 1 base at V and 7 bases at J, with 10 bases in the middle. The CDR3 spans 13 residues. In DNA, the CDR3 is TGTGCCAGCAGTTTAGGGGGGGTCGGTGGCTACACCTTC. The encoded protein is CASSLGGVGGYTF.

The chain joins TRBV5-4 to TRBJ2-6; 12 nucleotides line up with TRBD1. This CDR3 is built from 19 residues. J lost 4 bases, V lost 3 bases, and 11 bases had no gene match. CDR1 is SGHNT, CDR2 YYREEE, per germline (reference sequence). The CDR3 loop reads CASSSPWGTGGKGANVLTF. The CDR3 region has the DNA TGTGCCAGCAGCTCCCCTTGGGGGACAGGGGGCAAGGGGGCCAACGTCCTGACTTTC.

This sequence joins TRBV13 and TRBJ2-5; 7 bases align to TRBD2. Trimming cost V 5 bases and J 2 bases; bases outside gene matches: 8. This CDR3 has 15 amino acids. Germline V gene data show CDR1 as PRHDT and CDR2 as FYEKMQ (reference sequence). CDR3 sequence: CASSTRLAEQETQYF. CDR3 DNA sequence: TGTGCCAGCAGCACCCGACTAGCCGAACAAGAGACCCAGTACTTC.

The chain has TRBV6-5 and TRBJ1-2; 8 bases fit TRBD1. The junction had 7 bases not matched to a gene; V was cut back by 3 bases and J by 4 bases. This CDR3 contains 15 residues. CDR1 and CDR2 (germline): MNHEY, SVGAGI. In DNA, the CDR3 is TGTGCCAGCAGTTATATGACAGGGGACGGCTATGGCTACACCTTC. Its protein is CASSYMTGDGYGYTF.

This sequence joins TRBV28 and TRBJ2-1; TRBD1 is a possible D gene (5 bases). The ends were cut back, 4 bases at V and 1 base at J, with 11 bases in the middle. This CDR3 has 15 amino acids. CDR1 is MDHEN and CDR2 is SYDVKM in the germline V gene. The CDR3 DNA follows: TGTGCCAGCAGTTCATCCCCAGGGTCCTACAATGAGCAGTTCTTC. Its translation is CASSSSPGSYNEQFF.

The rearrangement uses TRBV7-9 and TRBJ1-4; TRBD1 agrees at 11 bases. The CDR3 contains 15 residues. Germline CDR1 reads SEHNR; CDR2 reads FQNEAQ (reference sequence). Germline trimming cut 5 bases from V and 7 bases from J; bases unmatched to any gene: 6. The CDR3 is CASSPPGQGGEKLFF. The CDR3 DNA reads TGTGCCAGCAGCCCTCCGGGACAGGGGGGTGAAAAACTGTTTTTT.

The gene calls are TRBV29-1 and TRBJ2-3, with 7 bases that match TRBD2. This CDR3 comprises 13 residues. CDR1 and CDR2 from the germline V gene are SQVTM and ANQGSEA. With 4 bases clipped from V and 6 bases from J, the junction kept 7 bases outside the gene matches. CDR3 region: CSVGGREDDTQYF. CDR3 DNA sequence: TGCAGCGTTGGGGGGAGGGAGGACGATACGCAGTATTTT.

The V and J genes are TRBV6-1 and TRBJ1-1, with D maybe TRBD1 (6 bases). In germline, CDR1 is MNHNS, CDR2 SASEGT. V lost 3 bases and J 6 bases, leaving 17 bases between the germline ends. The CDR3 consists of 15 residues. The CDR3 DNA sequence: TGTGCCAGCAGTGATCCTGGGGACAAGAGGGCTGAAGCTTTCTTT. It is translated as CASSDPGDKRAEAFF.

The genes are TRBV5-1 and TRBJ1-1; TRBD1 matches at 9 bases. The junction had 4 bases not matched to a gene; V was cut back by 0 bases and J by 10 bases. The CDR3 totals 13 residues. The V gene's germline CDR1 is SGHRS and CDR2 YFSETQ. The CDR3 is CASSLEGTGIAFF. CDR3 nucleotides: TGCGCCAGCAGCTTGGAGGGGACAGGGATAGCTTTCTTT.

This chain connects TRBV3-1 (or the pseudogene TRBV3-2) to TRBJ2-2; 12 nucleotides align to TRBD2. This CDR3 has 15 residues. CDR1 and CDR2 from the germline V gene are LGHDT and YNNKEL (reference sequence). With 4 bases clipped from V and 6 bases from J, the junction kept 3 bases outside the gene matches. CDR3 nucleotides: TGTGCCAGCAGCCCACGGACTAGCGGGGCCGGGGAGCTGTTTTTT. Protein sequence: CASSPRTSGAGELFF.

The chain joins TRBV21-1 to TRBJ1-4. TRBV21-1 represents a pseudogene. This CDR3 comprises 15 residues. The CDR3 spells CASSKARGRGRKTVF. In DNA, the CDR3 is TGTGCCAGCAGCAAAGCGCGGGGGAGGGGAAGAAAAACTGTTTTT.

V usage is TRBV2 and J usage is TRBJ2-7; 11 bases are shared with TRBD2. The CDR3 runs to 16 residues. V lost 4 bases, J lost 1 base, and 6 bases stayed unmatched. Germline assignment: CDR1 SNHLY and CDR2 FYNNEI. The CDR3 DNA follows: TGTGCCAGCAGTGTAAAGGCTAGCGGGGGGTCCTACGAGCAGTACTTC. As protein: CASSVKASGGSYEQYF.

The V call is TRBV5-1, the J call TRBJ2-2, with D uncertain. Germline CDR1 SGHRS, CDR2 YFSETQ. The germline V and J ends were trimmed by 4 bases and 4 bases, with 5 bases remaining between them. The CDR3 totals 12 residues. The CDR3 region has the DNA TGCGCCAGCAGCCCATCCACCGGGGAGCTGTTTTTT. Encoded protein: CASSPSTGELFF.

J is TRBJ1-5 and V is TRBV4-1; TRBD1 matches 8 bases. The CDR3 extends over 16 amino acids. Germline CDR1 MGHRA, CDR2 YSYEKL. V was pared by 2 bases and J by 7 bases, with 10 bases of the junction left unmatched. CDR3 bases: TGCGCCAGCAGCCAACCGGGACAGGCAAAGGGGCAGCCCCAGCATTTT. Residues: CASSQPGQAKGQPQHF.

The chain couples TRBV3-1 (or the pseudogene TRBV3-2) to TRBJ2-1, with TRBD2 as a possible D gene (5 bases). This CDR3 contains 17 residues. V lost 3 bases, J lost 2 bases, and 17 bases lay in between. Germline loops: CDR1 LGHDT, CDR2 YNNKEL (reference sequence). As DNA, the CDR3 is TGTGCCAGCAGCCAGAGGGAGACGGAGAATCCCTACAATGAGCAGTTCTTC. It codes for CASSQRETENPYNEQFF.

This chain links TRBV5-4 with TRBJ1-1; D is possibly TRBD1 (5 bases). The germline CDR1 and CDR2 sequences are SGHNT and YYREEE (reference sequence). Trimming took 4 bases from V and 0 from J, leaving 16 bases between them. This CDR3 comprises 16 residues. The CDR3 nucleotides are TGTGCCAGCAGCCAACGCGGGGGAGGGCTGAACACTGAAGCTTTCTTT. It yields the protein CASSQRGGGLNTEAFF.

The V call is TRBV30, the J call TRBJ2-1, with D perhaps TRBD2 (5 bases). Germline V gives CDR1 GTSNPN, CDR2 SVGIG (reference sequence). V was shortened by 4 bases and J by 3 bases, with 16 bases between the two germline ends. CDR3 length: 15 residues. The CDR3 DNA is TGTGCCTGGACAGTTTTTCTCGGGAACTACAATGAGCAGTTCTTC. Its protein product is CAWTVFLGNYNEQFF.

The chain is built from TRBV5-6 and TRBJ1-1, with no clear D. Germline-derived CDR1 and CDR2 are SGHDT and YYEEEE. This CDR3 contains 13 residues. Trimming shortened V by 1 base and J by 3 bases, and 7 bases separated the two germline ends. CDR3: CASSLYFDTEAFF. Written as DNA, the CDR3 is TGTGCCAGCAGCTTGTACTTCGACACTGAAGCTTTCTTT. The variable domain in full, with the rest retrieved from reference TRBV5-6 and TRBJ1-1, is DAGVTQSPTHLIKTRGQQVTLRCSPKSGHDTVSWYQQALGQGPQFIFQYYEEEERQRGNFPDRFSGHQFPNYSSELNVNALLLGDSALYLCASSLYFDTEAFFGQGTRLTVV.

The chain carries TRBV4-2 and TRBJ1-4; D remains unclear. The CDR3 length is 15 residues. The germline V and J ends were trimmed by 1 base and 6 bases, with 12 bases remaining between them. CDR1 is LGHNA, CDR2 YNFKEQ, per germline. The CDR3 nucleotides are TGTGCCAGCAGCCAAGGATGGAGACCCGATGAAAAACTGTTTTTT. This gives the protein CASSQGWRPDEKLFF.

This sequence joins TRBV5-5 and TRBJ1-5, with 7 bases that match TRBD1. Germline trimming cut 4 bases from V and 0 bases from J; bases unmatched to any gene: 4. Germline-derived CDR1 and CDR2 are SGHKS and YYEKEE (reference sequence). There are 15 residues in the CDR3. The CDR3 bases are TGTGCCAGCAGCCGCGACAGGGTTAGCAATCAGCCCCAGCATTTT. It specifies CASSRDRVSNQPQHF. The complete variable domain, with remaining parts taken from reference TRBV5-5 and TRBJ1-5, reads DAGVTQSPTHLIKTRGQQVTLRCSPISGHKSVSWYQQVLGQGPQFIFQYYEKEERGRGNFPDRFSARQFPNYSSELNVNALLLGDSALYLCASSRDRVSNQPQHFGDGTRLSIL.

Written as DNA, the CDR3 is TGTGCCAGCAGCCAAGAAACCGCGCTCTATGGCTACACCTTC. It yields the protein CASSQETALYGYTF. The gene calls are TRBV3-1 (or the pseudogene TRBV3-2) and TRBJ1-2; D is ambiguous. Deletions cut 0 bases from V and 4 bases from J, with 9 bases between. Germline V gene sequence: CDR1 LGHDT, CDR2 YNNKEL (reference sequence). The CDR3 has 14 residues.